Listed below are T cell receptor beta chains from one sample, sequenced in a study of cytomegalovirus exposure and HLA in healthy donors. TCRdb's copy holds only in-frame clones and misses some; the assay was immunoSEQ multiplex PCR. The table has about 150,000 clones, about 82% seen once. Sequencing input: PBMCs. These receptors originate from a male donor in good health and CMV-seronegative. Both conserved end residues are part of each CDR3. D genes are given only for firm matches. Size values are once, few and many counts, or a class for expanded clones, and some rows have none.

d_gene | j_gene | abundance | v_gene | CDR3aa
. | TRBJ2-1 | once | TRBV5-1 | CASSLALARDNEQFF
. | TRBJ2-2 | . | TRBV10-3 | CAISAIDTGELFF
. | TRBJ2-7 | . | TRBV6-6 | CASMGSSYEQYF
. | TRBJ2-1 | . | TRBV6-1 | CASSDTISGSNEQFF
. | TRBJ2-5 | . | TRBV5-1 | CASSLVGRETQYF
TRBD1 | TRBJ2-3 | . | TRBV15 | CATSRVRQGGADTQYF
TRBD2 | TRBJ2-7 | . | TRBV11-1 | CASRQTALGGYEQYF
. | TRBJ1-5 | . | TRBV10-3 | CATQEGEDQPQHF
TRBD1 | TRBJ2-6 | . | TRBV6-4 | CASSDTAGGAGANVLTF
TRBD1 | TRBJ1-2 | . | TRBV6-5 | CASSDRGGYGYTF
. | TRBJ2-3 | . | TRBV6-6 | CASSSLLTPRDTQYF
. | TRBJ1-5 | . | TRBV6-5 | CASSYRQDNQPQHF
TRBD1 | . | . | TRBV18 | CASSEDRSRAYEQYF
TRBD2 | TRBJ2-2 | once | TRBV18 | CASSPSGRTNTGELFF
. | TRBJ2-1 | . | TRBV27 | CASISTPSSYNEQFF
TRBD2 | TRBJ2-1 | . | TRBV5-1 | CASSLGLTGTRRSFEQFF
TRBD2 | TRBJ2-7 | few | TRBV7-9 | CASSLGEGFYEQYF
TRBD1 | TRBJ1-6 | . | TRBV7-8 | CASSQDRANSPLHF
. | TRBJ2-7 | . | TRBV6-1 | CASRERVEVGEQYF
TRBD2 | TRBJ2-6 | . | TRBV5-1 | CASSVGTSGSGANVLTF
TRBD1 | TRBJ2-7 | . | TRBV5-4 | CASSWDRAVEQYF
. | TRBJ2-1 | . | TRBV7-3 | CASSLIRTSSYNEQFF
TRBD2 | TRBJ2-3 | . | TRBV6-5 | CASRDLAGGLDTQYF
. | TRBJ1-1 | . | TRBV28 | CASSFAGAGAFF
. | TRBJ1-1 | . | TRBV29-1 | CSVDHGTEAFF
. | TRBJ1-4 | . | TRBV27 | CASSLSEENEKLFF
TRBD1 | TRBJ2-7 | few | TRBV19 | CASRGQGDEQYF
TRBD1 | TRBJ1-2 | . | TRBV4-2 | CASSLRDRENYGYTF
TRBD2 | TRBJ2-3 | . | TRBV7-3 | CASSRLAGGPDTQYF
TRBD1 | TRBJ2-3 | . | TRBV28 | CAISGQGSADTQYF
TRBD1 | TRBJ1-1 | . | TRBV7-9 | CASSFPVGQEGTEAFF
TRBD1 | TRBJ2-5 | . | TRBV7-9 | CASSLASSGTGVRETQYF
TRBD2 | TRBJ2-1 | once | TRBV7-3 | CASTSGGADEQFF
. | TRBJ1-2 | . | TRBV7-9 | CASSLHGDYGYTF
. | TRBJ2-3 | medium-sized | TRBV15 | CATSTDPGRGGDTQYF
. | TRBJ1-1 | once | TRBV27 | CASSLSGGANTEAFF
TRBD1 | TRBJ1-2 | . | TRBV7-2 | CASSVAGGVVNGYTF
. | TRBJ1-2 | . | TRBV2 | CARWGRTSSNYGYTF
. | TRBJ2-5 | . | TRBV11-3 | CASSRTVQETQYF
TRBD2 | TRBJ2-2 | . | TRBV7-9 | CASSFSGRTTGELFF
TRBD1 | TRBJ2-1 | . | TRBV7-2 | CASSGRWDRVSNEQFF
TRBD2 | TRBJ2-5 | . | TRBV30 | CAWSVSRGRETQYF
. | TRBJ2-1 | . | TRBV5-1 | CASSPSIVTGYSSYNEQFF
TRBD2 | TRBJ2-1 | . | TRBV5-1 | CASSLDLGGGGDPNEQFF
. | TRBJ1-3 | . | TRBV6-1 | CASSEVGGVSGNTIYF
. | TRBJ1-2 | . | TRBV6-1 | CASSVRPGTDYGYTF
TRBD1 | TRBJ1-6 | . | TRBV7-2 | CASSLLPGTANSPLHF
. | TRBJ2-7 | . | TRBV2 | CASSHSDTFSYEQYF
. | TRBJ2-5 | few | TRBV5-1 | CASSLAQDSIQETQYF
TRBD1 | TRBJ1-1 | . | TRBV6-1 | CASRKSTGANTEAFF
TRBD2 | TRBJ2-2 | . | TRBV29-1 | CSARGSGSTRAGELFF
TRBD1 | TRBJ1-4 | . | TRBV4-1 | CASSSGQGARANEKLFF
TRBD1 | TRBJ2-7 | . | TRBV25-1 | CASTGQGANYEQYF